The 18 T cell receptor beta chains listed next were all sequenced from one sample in a study of breast tumors, draining lymph nodes, adjacent tissues. TCRdb used MiXCR to reprocess the multiplex PCR reads, holding one entry per CDR3 protein. The table includes 100,000 to 150,000 distinct CDR3 sequences, 15% to 20% detected once. The lymph nodes were axillary draining lymph nodes from breast cancer patients. Sequencing used axillary lymph node tissue. The receptors originated from a female donor with breast cancer. Some clones in this sample may be carry-over from other donors' samples.

Ten or more counts support this clonotype. This chain joins TRBV20-1 and TRBJ1-3; D gene unclear. Germline V gives CDR1 DFQATT, CDR2 SNEGSKA (reference sequence). This CDR3 region has 12 residues. Trimming removed 0 bases from V and 2 bases from J, with 2 bases in between. The CDR3 region has the DNA TGCAGTGCTAGAGATGCTGGAAACACCATATATTTT. It codes for CSARDAGNTIYF.

A remark on this clonotype: This may come from a read error, since a much larger clone is one base off. V is TRBV6-5 and J is TRBJ2-5; no firm D call. Germline values: CDR1 MNHEY, CDR2 SVGAGI. CDR3 length: 15 amino acids. This CDR3 is CAGSYSRWSRETQYF. CDR3 sequence (DNA): TGTGCCGGCAGTTACTCGAGGTGGAGCCGGGAGACCCAGTACTTC.

This clonotype appeared many times. The V call is TRBV20-1, the J call TRBJ2-3; 7 bases align to TRBD2. The V gene's germline CDR1 is DFQATT and CDR2 SNEGSKA (reference sequence). J lost 3 bases, V lost 6 bases, and 6 bases had no gene match. The CDR3 is made up of 13 amino acids. CDR3 DNA sequence: TGCAGTGCACAACACGGGGGGACAGATACGCAGTATTTT. Translating it yields CSAQHGGTDTQYF.

This clonotype was detected only once. A read error may be the cause here, since a much bigger clone is one base away. The final CDR3 position lacks the conserved phenylalanine or tryptophan, pointing to a likely read error. The CDR3 nucleotides are TGCAGTGCTAGTCGTGACGACCAAGAGACCCAGTACCTC. It specifies CSASRDDQETQYL. V gene TRBV20-1 combines with J gene TRBJ2-5; D unclear. V was cut by 3 bases and J by 0 bases, with 8 bases left in between. CDR3 length: 13 amino acids. The germline V gene encodes CDR1 DFQATT and CDR2 SNEGSKA (reference sequence).

This clonotype was recorded many times. This sequence joins TRBV12-3 or TRBV12-4 and TRBJ2-7, with D hard to call. The CDR3 covers 13 residues. Deletions cut 3 bases from V and 0 bases from J, with 6 bases between. CDR3 sequence reads: CASSLLGSYEQYF. The CDR3, as DNA: TGTGCCAGCAGTTTGCTGGGCTCCTACGAGCAGTACTTC.

This clonotype was counted only a few times. The chain combines TRBV6-5 with TRBJ1-5, with D maybe TRBD1 (6 bases). Looked up from germline, CDR1 is MNHEY and CDR2 is SVGAGI. The CDR3 sequence is 14 residues long. Trimming removed 3 bases at V and 7 bases at J, with 13 bases between. CDR3 in DNA: TGTGCCAGCAGTTATAACGGGGGCGGGCAGCCCCAGCATTTT. Amino acids: CASSYNGGGQPQHF.

This clonotype was observed many times. The chain uses TRBV2 and TRBJ2-5, with D perhaps assigned TRBD1 or TRBD2 (5 bases each). The CDR3 extends over 13 amino acids. In germline, CDR1 is SNHLY, CDR2 FYNNEI. V lost 7 bases and J lost 5, with 14 bases in between. The DNA of the CDR3 is TGTGCCAGCAATGGGGGAGTAGGGGAGACCCAGTACTTC. It translates to CASNGGVGETQYF. Variable domain in full (rest from reference TRBV2 and TRBJ2-5): EPEVTQTPSHQVTQMGQEVILRCVPISNHLYFYWYRQILGQKVEFLVSFYNNEISEKSEIFDDQFSVERPDGSNFTLKIRSTKLEDSAMYFCASNGGVGETQYFGPGTRLLVL.

In this sample, this clonotype turned up many times. This chain uses TRBV29-1 with TRBJ2-7; 9 bases are a match to TRBD2. V was clipped by 4 bases and J by 7 bases; unmatched bases: 8. CDR1 SQVTM and CDR2 ANQGSEA come from the germline V gene. The CDR3 covers 13 residues. The DNA for the CDR3 is TGCAGCGTTGTGCGGGGGGGGTTGGATGAGCAGTACTTC. It is translated as CSVVRGGLDEQYF.

This clonotype was seen many times. The V call is TRBV4-1, the J call TRBJ2-7; 7 bases match TRBD1. There are 13 residues in the CDR3. CDR1 and CDR2 from the germline V gene are MGHRA and YSYEKL. With 5 bases clipped from V and 6 bases from J, the junction kept 7 bases outside the gene matches. Here the CDR3 reads CASSEGGGFEQYF. CDR3 nucleotide sequence: TGCGCCAGCAGCGAAGGGGGCGGGTTCGAGCAGTACTTC.

Details on this clonotype: A much bigger clone sits one base away, suggesting this may be a read error. As DNA, the CDR3 is TGCGCCAGCAGTGGGGAGAACAGTCAGCCCCAGCATTTT. It specifies CASSGENSQPQHF. The chain carries TRBV10-2 and TRBJ1-5; D remains unclear. This CDR3 has 13 residues. Per the germline V gene, CDR1 is WSHSY and CDR2 is SAAADI. Trimming cost V 4 bases and J 6 bases, with 10 bases left between them.

There are many counts of this clonotype. The chain is built from TRBV12-3 or TRBV12-4 and TRBJ2-1; the match to TRBD2 covers 8 bases. Unmatched junction bases numbered 8, after V lost 7 bases and J lost 3 bases. CDR3 length: 15 amino acids. Written as DNA, the CDR3 is TGTGCCAGCACTATTAGAGCGGGAGTCTACAATGAGCAGTTCTTC. It specifies CASTIRAGVYNEQFF.

The chain employs TRBV20-1 and TRBJ1-5; D is perhaps TRBD1 (6 bases). Trimming stripped 3 bases from V and 5 bases from J, with 17 bases between. CDR1 DFQATT and CDR2 SNEGSKA come from the germline V gene (reference sequence). The CDR3 is 15 residues long. CDR3 sequence (DNA): TGCAGTGCTAGCCTGACAGGACGAGATGATCAGCCCCAGCATTTT. Translating it yields CSASLTGRDDQPQHF.

Ten or more counts support this clonotype. The chain joins TRBV11-2 to TRBJ2-7; TRBD2 is a possible D gene (5 bases). V was trimmed by 0 bases and J by 2 bases, leaving 8 bases between them. CDR3 length equals 14 residues. CDR1 and CDR2 from the germline V gene are SGHAT and FQNNGV. The CDR3 sequence is CASSLEAGTYEQYF. As DNA, the CDR3 is TGTGCCAGCAGCTTAGAAGCCGGGACCTACGAGCAGTACTTC.

This clonotype was picked up many times. The chain combines TRBV20-1 with TRBJ1-6; TRBD1 agrees at 10 bases. V was pared by 1 base and J by 6 bases, with 6 bases of the junction left unmatched. In germline, CDR1 is DFQATT, CDR2 SNEGSKA (reference sequence). This CDR3 contains 16 residues. The CDR3 bases are TGCAGTGCTAGAGTCGGGGGACAGGGGAGTAATTCACCCCTCCACTTT. It encodes CSARVGGQGSNSPLHF.

This clonotype was seen repeatedly, ten times or more. The chain employs TRBV7-8 and TRBJ2-5; 7 nucleotides align to TRBD1. The CDR3 has 18 residues. Trimming removed 5 bases from V and 4 bases from J; junction bases left unmatched: 19. In germline, CDR1 is SGHVS, CDR2 FQNEAQ. CDR3 in amino acids: CASSPATGPGGFRETQYF. DNA of the CDR3: TGTGCCAGCAGCCCGGCGACAGGGCCGGGTGGGTTCCGAGAGACCCAGTACTTC.

The chain couples TRBV7-9 to TRBJ1-1; a weak D match, TRBD1 (6 bases). The CDR3 extends over 14 amino acids. V shed 5 bases and J shed 7 bases, with 17 bases lying between them. Germline loops: CDR1 SEHNR, CDR2 FQNEAQ (reference sequence). The DNA of the CDR3 is TGTGCCAGCAGCCCGCGCAGGGGCGACGGTGAAGCTTTCTTT. As protein: CASSPRRGDGEAFF.

CDR3 residues: CASRQGTQPQHF. CDR3 nucleotide sequence: TGTGCCAGCAGACAGGGGACTCAGCCCCAGCATTTT. This chain joins TRBV12-3 or TRBV12-4 and TRBJ1-5; TRBD1 matches 7 bases. V was clipped by 6 bases and J by 6 bases; unmatched bases: 2. This CDR3 contains 12 residues.

This clonotype was recorded a few times. The chain carries TRBV28 and TRBJ2-7, with D unresolved. The V gene's germline CDR1 is MDHEN and CDR2 SYDVKM. There are 13 residues in the CDR3. V dropped 10 bases and J dropped 3 bases, with 16 bases sitting between them. CDR3 protein: CATWTGRRYEQYF. The CDR3 bases are TGTGCCACTTGGACCGGGCGGCGCTACGAGCAGTACTTC. The full variable domain, in which reference TRBV28 and TRBJ2-7 provide the parts outside the CDR3, is DVKVTQSSRYLVKRTGEKVFLECVQDMDHENMFWYRQDPGLGLRLIYFSYDVKMKEKGDIPEGYSVSREKKERFSLILESASTNQTSMYLCATWTGRRYEQYFGPGTRLTVT.